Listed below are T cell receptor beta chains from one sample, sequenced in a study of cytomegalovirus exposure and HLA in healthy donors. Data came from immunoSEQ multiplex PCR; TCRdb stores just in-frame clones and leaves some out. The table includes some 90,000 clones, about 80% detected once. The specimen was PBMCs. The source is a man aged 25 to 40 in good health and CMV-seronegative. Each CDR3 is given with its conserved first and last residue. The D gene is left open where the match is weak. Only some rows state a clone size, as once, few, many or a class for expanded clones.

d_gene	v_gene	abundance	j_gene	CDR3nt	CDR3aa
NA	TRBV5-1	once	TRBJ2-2	TGCGCCAGCAGCTTGGCCGCCCAGACCGGGGAGCTGTTTTTT	CASSLAAQTGELFF
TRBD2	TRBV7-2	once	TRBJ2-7	TGTGCCAGCAGCTCCACGACTAGCGGGGGGATATACGAGCAGTACTTC	CASSSTTSGGIYEQYF
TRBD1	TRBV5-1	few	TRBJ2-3	TGCGCCAGCAGCTTGGAACAGGGGGCAGGGACGCAGTATTTT	CASSLEQGAGTQYF
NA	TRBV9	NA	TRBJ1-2	TGTGCCAGCAGCGTTCAGGGTTGGGACTATGGCTACACCTTC	CASSVQGWDYGYTF
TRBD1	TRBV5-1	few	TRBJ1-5	TGCGCCAGCAGCATAATGGACAGGGCCCCCAATCAGCCCCAGCATTTT	CASSIMDRAPNQPQHF
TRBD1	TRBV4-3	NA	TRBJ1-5	TGCGCCAGCAGCCTCGGACAGGGGATCAATCAGCCCCAGCATTTT	CASSLGQGINQPQHF
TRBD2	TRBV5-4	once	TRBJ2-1	TGTGCCAGCAGCTTCACTAGCGGGAACTACAATGAGCAGTTCTTC	CASSFTSGNYNEQFF
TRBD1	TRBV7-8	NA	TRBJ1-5	TGTGCCAGCAGCTCCGGGACAGGGCCATATAGCAATCAGCCCCAGCATTTT	CASSSGTGPYSNQPQHF
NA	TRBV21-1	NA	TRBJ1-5	TGTGCCAGCAGCGACCGGGACAGGGCCCGGTCTAATGGCAATCAGCCCCAGCATTTT	CASSDRDRARSNGNQPQHF
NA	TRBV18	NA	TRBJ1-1	TGTGCCAGCTCACAGGACAGACCGGGCTGGGGTGAAGCTTTCTTT	CASSQDRPGWGEAFF
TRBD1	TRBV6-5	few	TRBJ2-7	TGTGCCAGCAGTTACTCTAGGGGGCCCAATGCCTACGAGCAGTACTTC	CASSYSRGPNAYEQYF
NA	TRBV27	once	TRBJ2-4	TGTGCCAGCAGTCCGGACGAGCAGCGGTACATTCAGTACTTC	CASSPDEQRYIQYF
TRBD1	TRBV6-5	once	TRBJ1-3	TGTGCCAGCAGCCGACAGGGGCAGACGGGAAACACCATATATTTT	CASSRQGQTGNTIYF
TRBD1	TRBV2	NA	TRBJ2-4	TGTGCCAGCAGTAGGGACAGGGGGAGCATCCTAGCCAAAAACATTCAGTACTTC	CASSRDRGSILAKNIQYF
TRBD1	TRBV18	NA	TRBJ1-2	TGTGCCAGCTCACCAGGGACAGATAACTATGGCTACACCTTC	CASSPGTDNYGYTF
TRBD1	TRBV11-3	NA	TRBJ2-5	TGTGCCAGCAGCCGGGGACAGGGCTCTCAGTACCAAGAGACCCAGTACTTC	CASSRGQGSQYQETQYF
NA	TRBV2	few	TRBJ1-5	TGTGCCAGCAAACAGGATAGCAATCAGCCCCAGCATTTT	CASKQDSNQPQHF
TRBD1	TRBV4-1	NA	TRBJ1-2	TGCGCCAGCAGCCAACCCCCTACCGGGACAGGGGGCGTCGGTGGCTACACCTTC	CASSQPPTGTGGVGGYTF
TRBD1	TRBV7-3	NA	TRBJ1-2	TGTGCCAGCAGCCTGGGACAGAACTATGGCTACACCTTC	CASSLGQNYGYTF
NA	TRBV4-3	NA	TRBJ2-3	TGCGCCAGCAGCCCGGATTCTGGGGCAAATACGCAGTATTTT	CASSPDSGANTQYF
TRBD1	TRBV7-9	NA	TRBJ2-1	TGTGCCAGCAGCCGTCCGGGACAGGGTGTCCTCAATGAGCAGTTCTTC	CASSRPGQGVLNEQFF
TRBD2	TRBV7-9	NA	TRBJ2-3	TGTGCCAGCAGCCTCGGGGGGATCGGCACAGATACGCAGTATTTT	CASSLGGIGTDTQYF
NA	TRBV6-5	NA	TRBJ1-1	TGTGCCAGCAGCAACATCTTTGAAGCTTTCTTT	CASSNIFEAFF
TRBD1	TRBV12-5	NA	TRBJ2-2	TGTGCTAGTGGTTTGGTATGGGGGACAGGAAACACCGGGGAGCTGTTTTTT	CASGLVWGTGNTGELFF
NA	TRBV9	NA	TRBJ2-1	TGTGCCAGCAGCGTAGAGAGATGGTCCTACAATGAGCAGTTCTTC	CASSVERWSYNEQFF
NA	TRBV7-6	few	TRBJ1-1	TGTGCCAGCAGCTTAGCCACGGGACAAACGAACACTGAAGCTTTCTTT	CASSLATGQTNTEAFF
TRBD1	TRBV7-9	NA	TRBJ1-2	TGTGCCAGCAGCTTATCCACCGGGACAGGGAACTTAGACTATGGCTACACCTTC	CASSLSTGTGNLDYGYTF
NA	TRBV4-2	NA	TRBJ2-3	TGTGCCAGCAGCCAAGAACTACTCAGAGGGCTAGATACGCAGTATTTT	CASSQELLRGLDTQYF
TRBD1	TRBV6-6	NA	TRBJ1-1	TGTGCCAGCAGTGTATCGGGACAGGGCCAAACTGAAGCTTTCTTT	CASSVSGQGQTEAFF